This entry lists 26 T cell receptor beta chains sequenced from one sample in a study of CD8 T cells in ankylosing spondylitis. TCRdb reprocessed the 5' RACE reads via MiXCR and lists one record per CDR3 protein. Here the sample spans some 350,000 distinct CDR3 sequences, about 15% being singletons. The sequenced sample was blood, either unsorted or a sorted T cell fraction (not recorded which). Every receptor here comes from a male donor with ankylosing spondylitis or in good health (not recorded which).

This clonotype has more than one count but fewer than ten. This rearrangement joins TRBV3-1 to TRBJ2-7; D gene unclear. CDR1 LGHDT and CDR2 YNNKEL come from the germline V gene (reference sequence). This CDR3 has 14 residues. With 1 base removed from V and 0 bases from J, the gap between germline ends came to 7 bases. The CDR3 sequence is CASSQVGTSYEQYF. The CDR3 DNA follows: TGTGCCAGCAGCCAAGTGGGCACCTCCTACGAGCAGTACTTC.

CDR3 loop: CASTPGSGANVLTF. For the CDR3, the DNA is TGTGCCAGTACCCCCGGATCTGGGGCCAACGTCCTGACTTTC. The rearrangement links TRBV19 to TRBJ2-6; D gene unclear. Deletions cut 7 bases from V and 1 base from J, with 8 bases between. The CDR3 runs 14 residues. Germline assignment: CDR1 LNHDA and CDR2 SQIVND (reference sequence).

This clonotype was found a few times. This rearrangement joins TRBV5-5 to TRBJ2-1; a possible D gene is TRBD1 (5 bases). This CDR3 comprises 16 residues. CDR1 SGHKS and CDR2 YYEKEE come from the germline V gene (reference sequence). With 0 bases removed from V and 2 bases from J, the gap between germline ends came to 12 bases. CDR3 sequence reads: CASSLANTGAYNEQFF. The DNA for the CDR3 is TGTGCCAGCAGCTTGGCCAACACAGGAGCCTACAATGAGCAGTTCTTC.

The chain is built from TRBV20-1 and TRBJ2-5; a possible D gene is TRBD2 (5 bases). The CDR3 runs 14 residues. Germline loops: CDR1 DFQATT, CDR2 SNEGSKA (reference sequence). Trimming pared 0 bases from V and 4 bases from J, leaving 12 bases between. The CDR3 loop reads CSARERGRVETQYF. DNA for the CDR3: TGCAGTGCTAGAGAACGGGGAAGAGTAGAGACCCAGTACTTC.

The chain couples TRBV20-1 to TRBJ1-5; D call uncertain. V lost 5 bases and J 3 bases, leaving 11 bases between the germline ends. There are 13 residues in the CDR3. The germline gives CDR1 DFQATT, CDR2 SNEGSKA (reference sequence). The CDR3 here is CSAGTDFNQPQHF. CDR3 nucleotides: TGCAGTGCTGGAACGGATTTCAATCAGCCCCAGCATTTT.

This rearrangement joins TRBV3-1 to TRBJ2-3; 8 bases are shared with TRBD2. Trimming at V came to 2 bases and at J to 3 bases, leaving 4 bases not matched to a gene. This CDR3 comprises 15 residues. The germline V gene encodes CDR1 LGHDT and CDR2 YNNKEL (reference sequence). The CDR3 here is CASSQWRGVTDTQYF. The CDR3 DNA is TGTGCCAGCAGCCAATGGCGGGGGGTAACAGATACGCAGTATTTT.

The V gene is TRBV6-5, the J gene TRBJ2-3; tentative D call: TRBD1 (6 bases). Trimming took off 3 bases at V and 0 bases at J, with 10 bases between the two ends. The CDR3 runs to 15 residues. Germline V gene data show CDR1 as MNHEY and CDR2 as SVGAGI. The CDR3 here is CASSYQGSSTDTQYF. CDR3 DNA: TGTGCCAGCAGTTATCAGGGGTCTAGCACAGATACGCAGTATTTT.

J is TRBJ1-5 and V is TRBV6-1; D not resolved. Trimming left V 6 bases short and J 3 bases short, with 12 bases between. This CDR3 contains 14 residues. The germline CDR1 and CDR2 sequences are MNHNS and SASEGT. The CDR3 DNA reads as TGTGCCAGCAGAAGAGGAGGGCCCAATCAGCCCCAGCATTTT. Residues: CASRRGGPNQPQHF.

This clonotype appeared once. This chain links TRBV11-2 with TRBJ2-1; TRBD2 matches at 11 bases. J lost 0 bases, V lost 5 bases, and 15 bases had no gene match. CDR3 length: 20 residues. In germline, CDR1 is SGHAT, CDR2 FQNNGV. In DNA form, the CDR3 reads TGTGCCAGCAGCCCCCCCCGGCTAGCGGGGGGTCACAGCTCCTACAATGAGCAGTTCTTC. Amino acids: CASSPPRLAGGHSSYNEQFF.

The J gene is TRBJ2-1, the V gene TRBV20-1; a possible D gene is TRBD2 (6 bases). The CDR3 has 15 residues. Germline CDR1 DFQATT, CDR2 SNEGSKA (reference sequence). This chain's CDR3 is CSAGPPSGYHNEQFF. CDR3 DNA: TGCAGCGCTGGACCCCCAAGCGGGTACCACAATGAGCAGTTCTTC.

In nucleotides, the CDR3 is TGCGCCAGCAGCTCCAGCACAGCTTACAATGAGCAGTTCTTC. Encoded protein: CASSSSTAYNEQFF. This sequence joins TRBV5-1 and TRBJ2-1; D not certain. This CDR3 comprises 14 residues. Germline V gene lookup returns CDR1 SGHRS and CDR2 YFSETQ. Trimming cost V 3 bases and J 4 bases, with 11 bases left between them.

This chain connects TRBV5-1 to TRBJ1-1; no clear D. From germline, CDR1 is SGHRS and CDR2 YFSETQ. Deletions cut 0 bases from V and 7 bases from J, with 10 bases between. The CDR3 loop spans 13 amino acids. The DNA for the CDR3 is TGCGCCAGCAGCTTGGCCGGGCAGGATGAAGCTTTCTTT. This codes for CASSLAGQDEAFF.

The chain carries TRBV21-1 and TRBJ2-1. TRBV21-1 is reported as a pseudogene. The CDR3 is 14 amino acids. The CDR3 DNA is TGTGCCAGCAGCTCACTACCCACCTACAATGAGCAGTTCTTC. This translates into CASSSLPTYNEQFF.

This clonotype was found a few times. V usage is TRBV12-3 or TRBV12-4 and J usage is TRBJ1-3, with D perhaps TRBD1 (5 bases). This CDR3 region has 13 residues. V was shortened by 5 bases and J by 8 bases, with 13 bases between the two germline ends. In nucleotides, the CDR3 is TGTGCCAGCAGTCTCACTCGGGGGGACACCATATATTTT. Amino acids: CASSLTRGDTIYF.

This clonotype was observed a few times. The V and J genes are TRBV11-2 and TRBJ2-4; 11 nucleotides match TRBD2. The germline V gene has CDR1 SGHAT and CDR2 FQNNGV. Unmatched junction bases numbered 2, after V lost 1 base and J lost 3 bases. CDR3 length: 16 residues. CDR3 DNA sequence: TGTGCCAGCAGCTTAGGACTAGCGGGACTCAAAAACATTCAGTACTTC. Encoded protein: CASSLGLAGLKNIQYF.

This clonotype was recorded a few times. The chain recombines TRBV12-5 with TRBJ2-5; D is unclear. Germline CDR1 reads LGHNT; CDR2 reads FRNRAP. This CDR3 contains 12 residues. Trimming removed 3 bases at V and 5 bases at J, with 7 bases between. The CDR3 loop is CASGFILETQYF. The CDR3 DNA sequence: TGTGCTAGTGGTTTTATCTTGGAGACCCAGTACTTC. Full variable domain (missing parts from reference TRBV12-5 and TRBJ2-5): DARVTQTPRHKVTEMGQEVTMRCQPILGHNTVFWYRQTMMQGLELLAYFRNRAPLDDSGMPKDRFSAEMPDATLATLKIQPSEPRDSAVYFCASGFILETQYFGPGTRLLVL.

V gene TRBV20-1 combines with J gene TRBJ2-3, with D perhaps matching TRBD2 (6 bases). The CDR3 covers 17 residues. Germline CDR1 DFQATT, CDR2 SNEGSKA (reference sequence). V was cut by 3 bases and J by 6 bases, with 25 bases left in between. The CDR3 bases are TGCAGTGCTAGGGAAGACCTCCGGGGGTTCACAACCGATACGCAGTATTTT. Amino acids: CSAREDLRGFTTDTQYF.

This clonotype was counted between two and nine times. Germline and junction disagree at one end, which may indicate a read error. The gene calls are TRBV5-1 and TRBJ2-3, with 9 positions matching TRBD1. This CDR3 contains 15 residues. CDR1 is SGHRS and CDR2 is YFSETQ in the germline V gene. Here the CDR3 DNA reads TGCGCCAGCAGCGCCACAGGGGGCAGCAGAGATACGCAGTATTTT. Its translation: CASSATGGSRDTQYF. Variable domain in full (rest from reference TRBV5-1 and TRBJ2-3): KAGVTQTPRYLIKTRGQQVTLSCSPISGHRSVSWYQQTPGQGLQFLFEYFSETQRNKGNFPGRFSGRQFSNSRSEMNVSTLELGDSALYLCASSATGGSRDTQYFGPGTRLTVL.

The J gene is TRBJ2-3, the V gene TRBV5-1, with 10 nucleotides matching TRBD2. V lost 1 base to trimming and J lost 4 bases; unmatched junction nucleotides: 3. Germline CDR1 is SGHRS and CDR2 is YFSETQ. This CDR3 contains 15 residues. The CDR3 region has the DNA TGCGCCAGCAGCTTGTCGCTAGCGGGGGCAGATACGCAGTATTTT. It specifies CASSLSLAGADTQYF.

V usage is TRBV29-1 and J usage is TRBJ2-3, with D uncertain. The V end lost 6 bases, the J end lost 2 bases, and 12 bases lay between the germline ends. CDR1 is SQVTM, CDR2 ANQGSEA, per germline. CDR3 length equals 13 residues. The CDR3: CSVDPSNTDTQYF. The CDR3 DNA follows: TGCAGCGTCGACCCCAGTAACACAGATACGCAGTATTTT.

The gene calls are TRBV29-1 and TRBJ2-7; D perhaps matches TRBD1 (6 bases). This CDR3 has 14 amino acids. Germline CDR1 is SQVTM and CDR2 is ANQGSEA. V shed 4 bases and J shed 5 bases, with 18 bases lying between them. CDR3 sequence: CSVAQISQGNEQYF. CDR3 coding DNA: TGCAGCGTTGCACAGATTAGCCAGGGGAACGAGCAGTACTTC.

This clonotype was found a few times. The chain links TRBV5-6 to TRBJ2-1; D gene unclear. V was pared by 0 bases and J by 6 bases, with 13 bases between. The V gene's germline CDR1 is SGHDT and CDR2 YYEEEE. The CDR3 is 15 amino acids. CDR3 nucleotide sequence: TGTGCCAGCAGCTTGGGTGGATCTCTGGGCAATGAGCAGTTCTTC. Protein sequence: CASSLGGSLGNEQFF.

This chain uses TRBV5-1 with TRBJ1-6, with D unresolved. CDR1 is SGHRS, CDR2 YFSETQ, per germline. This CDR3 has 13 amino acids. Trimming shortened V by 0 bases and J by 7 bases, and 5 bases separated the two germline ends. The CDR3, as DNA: TGCGCCAGCAGCTTGGAAGTGAATTCACCCCTCCACTTT. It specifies CASSLEVNSPLHF.

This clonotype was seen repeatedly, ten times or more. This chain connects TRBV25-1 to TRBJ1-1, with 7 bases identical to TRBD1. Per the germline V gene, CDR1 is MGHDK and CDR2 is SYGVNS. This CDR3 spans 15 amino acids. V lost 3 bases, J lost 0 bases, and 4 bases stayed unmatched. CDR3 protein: CASSEVGQVNTEAFF. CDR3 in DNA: TGTGCCAGCAGTGAGGTCGGACAGGTGAACACTGAAGCTTTCTTT.

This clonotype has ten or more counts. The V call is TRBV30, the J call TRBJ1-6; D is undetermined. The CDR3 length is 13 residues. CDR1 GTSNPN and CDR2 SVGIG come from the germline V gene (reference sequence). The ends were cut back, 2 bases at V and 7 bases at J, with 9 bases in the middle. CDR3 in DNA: TGTGCCTGGAGTTTGGCAGTAAATTCACCCCTCCACTTT. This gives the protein CAWSLAVNSPLHF.

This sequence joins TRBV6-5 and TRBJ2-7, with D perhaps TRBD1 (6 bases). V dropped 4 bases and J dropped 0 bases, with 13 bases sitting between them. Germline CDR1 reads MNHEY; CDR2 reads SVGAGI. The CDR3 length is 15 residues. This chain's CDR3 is CASSSLTRGSYEQYF. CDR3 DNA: TGTGCCAGCAGTTCCCTCACCAGGGGCTCCTACGAGCAGTACTTC.